This T cell receptor beta chain derives from a study of blood T cell repertoires in COVID-19. Across the whole study: Sites across the United States, Italy and Spain contributed samples from acute and convalescent COVID-19. Nucleic acid was either cDNA or gDNA, and it came from T cells, B-cell-depleted T cells, or PBMCs.

As handled by the study authors: Researchers report that nucleated cell counts were estimated from reference gene primer amplification. Generated by immunoSEQ multiplex PCR, the TCRdb table keeps only in-frame clones and is missing some. Clone size and the V and J calls come from that table; the DNA yielded D and trimming. There are about 73,000 clones in the sample; 75% to 85% occur only once, and 5% to 6.5% lies in the top ten. The CDR3 sequence is 12 residues long. The junction had 2 bases not matched to a gene; V was cut back by 3 bases and J by 5 bases. The germline V gene has CDR1 GTSNPN and CDR2 SVGIG (reference sequence).

Sequences were obtained from peripheral blood. The TCR sequence derives from a woman aged 60-75 years with acute or convalescent COVID-19. The chain uses TRBV30 and TRBJ1-1, with 8 bases matching TRBD1. The CDR3 loop is CAWRRTGTEAFF. For the CDR3, the DNA is TGTGCCTGGAGGCGGACAGGGACTGAAGCTTTCTTT.